Presented here are 8 T cell receptor beta chains from one specimen sequenced in a study of T cells in women clearing cervical HPV infection. Profiled with immunoSEQ multiplex PCR; TCRdb holds only in-frame clones, not every one. The sample features 15,000 to 20,000 clones, with 7.2% in its top ten. Specimen: blood buffy coat. These receptors originate from a woman aged 18 to 75 with a cervical HPV16 infection that either progressed to CIN3+ or cleared (not recorded which).

Comment on this clone: The germline gene is not matched at one end of the junction; a read error may be the cause. The read ends 3 residues shy of where the CDR3 ends; the end is completed using the germline J gene. The chain is built from TRBV5-1 and TRBJ1-1, with unresolved D. Germline V lookup: CDR1 SGHRS, CDR2 YFSETQ. The CDR3 has 13 amino acids. The CDR3 region is CASRLGRNTEAFF. CDR3 DNA (partial): TGCGCCAGCAGGTTGGGCAGAAACACTGAA. The full variable domain, completed using reference TRBV5-1 and TRBJ1-1, is KAGVTQTPRYLIKTRGQQVTLSCSPISGHRSVSWYQQTPGQGLQFLFEYFSETQRNKGNFPGRFSGRQFSNSRSEMNVSTLELGDSALYLCASRLGRNTEAFFGQGTRLTVV.

Comments on this clone: Read data end 3 residues before the CDR3 end; the end is taken from the germline J gene. The chain links TRBV19 to TRBJ2-3; 11 bases map to TRBD2. The CDR3 sequence is 18 residues long. Germline lookup yields CDR1 LNHDA and CDR2 SQIVND (reference sequence). V lost 4 bases to trimming and J lost 2 bases; unmatched junction nucleotides: 11. The chain's CDR3 is CASSRGILLAGATDTQYF. CDR3 DNA (partial): TGTGCCAGTAGTAGGGGGATCCTACTAGCGGGGGCCACAGATACG.

Remarks on this clone: With the read ending 3 residues before the CDR3 end, the germline J gene is used to fill in that end. The chain joins TRBV2 to TRBJ1-5; D is unclear. Germline V gene sequence: CDR1 SNHLY, CDR2 FYNNEI. Trimming left V 7 bases short and J 1 base short, with 14 bases between. This CDR3 has 15 residues. Incomplete CDR3 DNA: TGTGCCAGCAAGTTAGGGTTGAGGAGCAATCAGCCC. This codes for CASKLGLRSNQP. The CDR3, in full, reads CASKLGLRSNQPQHF.

About this clone itself: Coverage ceases 3 residues before the CDR3 finishes, and the germline J gene fills in the end. J is TRBJ2-7 and V is TRBV5-4, with 11 positions matching TRBD2. CDR3 length: 16 amino acids. Per the germline V gene, CDR1 is SGHNT and CDR2 is YYREEE (reference sequence). V lost 1 base, J lost 1 base, and 4 bases stayed unmatched. Partial CDR3 DNA: TGTGCCAGCAGCTTGAGGTCTAGCGGGGGGTCCTACGAG. Translating it yields CASSLRSSGGSYE. In full, the CDR3 reads CASSLRSSGGSYEQYF.

CDR3 sequence reads: CASSPGLAGAGTQYF. Partial CDR3 DNA: TGTGCCAGCAGCCCGGGACTAGCGGGGGCAGGTACG. The chain employs TRBV7-3 and TRBJ2-3; 14 bases align to TRBD2. The missing CDR3 end, 3 residues past where the read stops, is filled in from the germline J gene. The CDR3 extends over 15 amino acids. Germline V CDR1 and CDR2: SGHTA, FQGTGA. Trimming at V came to 5 bases and at J to 8 bases, leaving 6 bases not matched to a gene.

A remark on this clone: Coverage ceases 3 residues before the CDR3 finishes, and the germline J gene fills in the end. The chain is built from TRBV20-1 and TRBJ2-3; 9 nucleotides line up with TRBD2. The germline CDR1 and CDR2 sequences are DFQATT and SNEGSKA (reference sequence). This CDR3 has 16 residues. V was pared by 6 bases and J by 3 bases, with 13 bases of the junction left unmatched. CDR3 bases read: TGCAGTGCCCACACGGGGCGGGGGGGAGGAACAGATACG. This sequence encodes CSAHTGRGGGTDT. The complete CDR3 sequence is CSAHTGRGGGTDTQYF.

Worth noting for this clone: Read data end 3 residues before the CDR3 end; the end is taken from the germline J gene. The chain has TRBV20-1 and TRBJ2-4; 9 nucleotides agree with TRBD2. V shed 5 bases, J shed 1 base, and the junction held 6 bases outside the gene matches. CDR3 length: 15 residues. Germline-derived CDR1 and CDR2 are DFQATT and SNEGSKA (reference sequence). CDR3 DNA, as far as it was read: TGCAGTGCTCCTCGCGGGGGGGTGGCCAAAAACATT. This translates into CSAPRGGVAKNI. The full CDR3 is CSAPRGGVAKNIQYF.

Concerning this clone: A read error may account for a junction end that differs from germline. The CDR3 end lies 3 residues beyond the end of the read and is filled in from the germline J gene. This chain links TRBV4-2 with TRBJ2-7; possible D gene TRBD1, 5 bases. The germline gives CDR1 LGHNA, CDR2 YNFKEQ. The CDR3 is 16 residues long. CDR3 protein: CASSQDQGLSSYEQYF. The CDR3 DNA, read in part, is TGCGCCAGCAGCCAAGATCAGGGCCTGAGCTCCTACGAG.